Presented here are 6 T cell receptor beta chains from one specimen sequenced in a study of neoadjuvant anti-PD-1 for oral cavity cancer. Some clones are missing from TCRdb's copy, which holds only in-frame ones; the method was immunoSEQ multiplex PCR. This sample yields 15,000 to 20,000 clones, of which around two thirds are seen a single time; about 2.4% belongs to the top ten. Here the sequenced sample was PBMCs, taken before nivolumab (anti-PD-1) treatment. Every receptor here comes from a person between 35 and 79 years old with oral cavity squamous cell carcinoma.

This chain connects TRBV7-9 to TRBJ2-3, with 8 nucleotides matching TRBD1. CDR1 is SEHNR and CDR2 is FQNEAQ in the germline V gene (reference sequence). The CDR3 consists of 14 residues. Trimming took 6 bases from V and 2 from J; bases not matched to a gene: 4. As DNA, the CDR3 is TGTGCCAGCAGTCGGACAGGGAACACAGATACGCAGTATTTT. Protein sequence: CASSRTGNTDTQYF.

This clone appeared a few times. The genes are TRBV19 and TRBJ2-6; a possible D gene is TRBD2 (6 bases). This CDR3 contains 17 residues. The V and J ends lost 5 bases and 0 bases respectively, with 14 bases between them. Germline loops: CDR1 LNHDA, CDR2 SQIVND (reference sequence). CDR3 sequence reads: CASSSVGLSSGANVLTF. CDR3 nucleotides: TGTGCCAGTAGTTCAGTGGGACTCAGCTCTGGGGCCAACGTCCTGACTTTC.

This clone appeared once. The V call is TRBV6-6, the J call TRBJ1-5; no firm D call. V was trimmed by 0 bases and J by 4 bases, leaving 10 bases between them. The germline V gene encodes CDR1 MNHNY and CDR2 SVGAGI (reference sequence). The CDR3 loop spans 15 amino acids. Here the CDR3 reads CASSYSEESNQPQHF. For the CDR3, the DNA is TGTGCCAGCAGTTACTCGGAGGAAAGTAATCAGCCCCAGCATTTT.

The CDR3 DNA sequence: TGTGCCATCAGTGAGTCGAGGGAGGGATACAATGAGCAGTTCTTC. Translating gives CAISESREGYNEQFF. J is TRBJ2-1 and V is TRBV10-3; 7 bases agree with TRBD2. Germline loops: CDR1 ENHRY, CDR2 SYGVKD. The junction had 3 bases not matched to a gene; V was cut back by 0 bases and J by 4 bases. This CDR3 contains 15 residues.

The chain joins TRBV10-2 to TRBJ2-5, with D perhaps matching TRBD1 or TRBD2 (6 bases each). Trimming left V 0 bases short and J 1 base short, with 12 bases between. The CDR3 spans 16 residues. CDR1 is WSHSY and CDR2 is SAAADI in the germline V gene. For the CDR3, the DNA is TGCGCCAGCAGTGAGTCGACGGGGGCGGGCCAAGAGACCCAGTACTTC. Its translation is CASSESTGAGQETQYF.

The rearrangement joins TRBV29-1 to TRBJ1-5; D might be TRBD1 (5 bases). V shed 5 bases and J shed 1 base, with 9 bases lying between them. Germline values: CDR1 SQVTM, CDR2 ANQGSEA. The CDR3 covers 13 residues. Here the CDR3 DNA reads TGCAGCGTTTCCGACAGCAGCAATCAGCCCCAGCATTTT. It codes for CSVSDSSNQPQHF.